The rows below give T cell receptor beta chains drawn from one sample of a study of shared clonotypes between healthy human individuals. Repertoires were generated with immunoSEQ multiplex PCR, while TCRdb's copy carries only in-frame clones and drops some. The sample lists 2 million to 3 million clones, just over 90% seen once, with over 0.12% in the top ten. The source material was naive CD4+ T cells sorted from blood. These receptors were collected from a young man in good health. CDR3s include the opening cysteine and the closing phenylalanine or tryptophan. D genes are given only for firm matches. Not every row has a clone size; where given, it reads once, few, many or a size class.

size	V	D	J	CDR3	DNA
.	TRBV20-1	TRBD1	TRBJ2-5	CSTGTAETQYF	TGCAGTACAGGGACAGCAGAGACCCAGTACTTC
.	TRBV19	TRBD1	TRBJ1-2	CASKYGQGNYGYTF	TGTGCCAGTAAATACGGACAGGGAAACTATGGCTACACCTTC
once	TRBV6-1	.	TRBJ2-7	CASREGGRYEQYF	TGTGCCAGCCGGGAAGGGGGTCGTTACGAGCAGTACTTC
.	TRBV2	TRBD1	TRBJ1-4	CASRAGGVAEKLFF	TGTGCCAGCAGGGCAGGGGGCGTAGCTGAAAAACTGTTTTTT
.	TRBV20-1	.	TRBJ2-1	CSAAYNEQFF	TGCAGTGCAGCCTACAATGAGCAGTTCTTC
.	TRBV11-2	TRBD2	TRBJ2-5	CASSVGGQETQYF	TGTGCCAGCAGCGTCGGGGGGCAAGAGACCCAGTACTTC
once	TRBV5-1	TRBD2	TRBJ2-3	CASSFRGGLGGSGTDTQYF	TGCGCCAGCAGCTTCCGAGGAGGGTTGGGCGGGAGTGGCACAGATACGCAGTATTTT
.	TRBV7-2	.	TRBJ1-1	CASSLALGRNTEAFF	TGTGCCAGCAGCTTAGCCTTAGGAAGGAACACTGAAGCTTTCTTT
.	TRBV19	.	TRBJ2-7	CASSLAASYEQYF	TGTGCCAGTAGTTTAGCGGCGTCCTACGAGCAGTACTTC
.	TRBV30	TRBD2	TRBJ2-2	CAWSVQRTSGVANTGELFF	TGTGCCTGGAGTGTACAAAGGACTAGCGGGGTCGCGAACACCGGGGAGCTGTTTTTT
once	TRBV28	TRBD2	TRBJ2-1	CASSSGGVNNEQFF	TGTGCCAGCAGTAGCGGGGGGGTTAACAATGAGCAGTTCTTC
once	TRBV4-3	TRBD1	TRBJ1-6	CASSQEGTGDSPLHF	TGCGCCAGCAGCCAAGAGGGGACAGGGGATTCACCCCTCCACTTT
.	TRBV5-4	.	TRBJ1-1	CASSLVGQRNTEAFF	TGTGCCAGCAGCTTGGTTGGACAGAGAAACACTGAAGCTTTCTTT
.	TRBV21-1	.	TRBJ2-3	CASSRDRSYTDTQYF	TGTGCCAGCAGTCGGGACAGAAGTTACACAGATACGCAGTATTTT
.	TRBV4-2	.	TRBJ2-3	CASSLGGGTSTDTQYF	TGTGCCAGCAGCCTCGGCGGCGGGACTAGCACAGATACGCAGTATTTT
few	TRBV19	.	TRBJ1-5	CASTLGSNQPQHF	TGTGCCAGTACCCTAGGTAGCAATCAGCCCCAGCATTTT
.	TRBV5-6	.	TRBJ2-1	CASALGSSYNEQFF	TGTGCCAGCGCCCTAGGGAGCTCCTACAATGAGCAGTTCTTC
.	TRBV5-1	TRBD2	TRBJ2-7	CASSLMTSGVDEQYF	TGCGCCAGCAGCTTGATGACTAGCGGGGTGGACGAGCAGTACTTC
.	TRBV5-1	.	TRBJ2-2	CASSSGPNTGELFF	TGCGCCAGCAGCTCGGGACCTAACACCGGGGAGCTGTTTTTT
.	TRBV10-2	.	TRBJ1-5	CASSESWGQPQHF	TGCGCCAGCAGTGAGTCGTGGGGTCAGCCCCAGCATTTT